The 10 T cell receptor beta chains below all came from one sample that was sequenced in a study of blood T cell repertoires in COVID-19. Clones were sequenced by immunoSEQ multiplex PCR, and TCRdb holds only the in-frame ones, with some missing. The data hold 120,000 to 150,000 clones, with about nine tenths observed a single time. The specimen was peripheral blood. The receptors were sampled from an elderly man with acute or convalescent COVID-19.

J is TRBJ1-1 and V is TRBV3-1 (or the pseudogene TRBV3-2); TRBD1 is a possible D gene (6 bases). Germline V gives CDR1 LGHDT, CDR2 YNNKEL (reference sequence). Trimming pared 2 bases from V and 5 bases from J, leaving 9 bases between. This CDR3 has 13 residues. The CDR3 region is CASSQTGLTEAFF. CDR3 DNA sequence: TGTGCCAGCAGCCAAACAGGGTTAACTGAAGCTTTCTTT.

This clone was detected once. The chain carries TRBV19 and TRBJ1-2, with D possibly being TRBD1 (5 bases). V was cut by 1 base and J by 4 bases, with 10 bases left in between. This CDR3 has 14 amino acids. Germline V lookup: CDR1 LNHDA, CDR2 SQIVND (reference sequence). CDR3 coding DNA: TGTGCCAGTAGTATAGTGGGGCAACTCTATGGCTACACCTTC. As protein: CASSIVGQLYGYTF.

This chain uses TRBV19 with TRBJ1-1; 9 bases are shared with TRBD1. Germline-derived CDR1 and CDR2 are LNHDA and SQIVND (reference sequence). The CDR3 consists of 15 residues. V trimming: 0 bases; J trimming: 12 bases; junction bases outside the gene matches: 11. The chain's CDR3 is CASSIDRGQGMGTFF. The DNA of the CDR3 is TGTGCCAGTAGTATAGATCGGGGACAGGGTATGGGAACTTTCTTT.

The chain is built from TRBV11-2 and TRBJ2-7; no firm D call. V lost 1 base and J lost 7, with 5 bases in between. The CDR3 has 11 residues. CDR1 is SGHAT, CDR2 FQNNGV, per germline. This CDR3 reads CASSLVREQYF. Written as DNA, the CDR3 is TGTGCCAGCAGCTTAGTTCGGGAGCAGTACTTC.

V is TRBV11-2 and J is TRBJ2-7, with a tentative D call TRBD1 (6 bases). The CDR3 length is 14 residues. Germline CDR1 reads SGHAT; CDR2 reads FQNNGV. The germline V and J ends were trimmed by 4 bases and 1 base, with 11 bases remaining between them. CDR3 sequence (DNA): TGTGCCAGCAGCTCGTCAGGGGTATCCTACGAGCAGTACTTC. It specifies CASSSSGVSYEQYF.

Details on this clone: Other DNA sequences within the sample encode an identical CDR3. The chain uses TRBV5-1 and TRBJ1-5, with a tentative D call TRBD1 (6 bases). Trimming took off 0 bases at V and 2 bases at J, with 6 bases between the two ends. The CDR3 runs to 14 residues. Per germline, CDR1 SGHRS and CDR2 YFSETQ. The CDR3 reads CASSLAGGNQPQHF. DNA of the CDR3: TGCGCCAGCAGCTTGGCAGGGGGCAATCAGCCCCAGCATTTT.

V gene TRBV7-2 combines with J gene TRBJ1-1; D remains ambiguous. The CDR3 is 16 amino acids. Trimming cost V 1 base and J 0 bases, with 12 bases left between them. CDR1 is SGHTA and CDR2 is FQGNSA in the germline V gene. The chain's CDR3 is CASSLDSGGLNTEAFF. CDR3 in DNA: TGTGCCAGCAGCTTAGATTCCGGAGGGTTGAACACTGAAGCTTTCTTT. The whole variable domain, filled in from reference TRBV7-2 and TRBJ1-1, reads GAGVSQSPSNKVTEKGKDVELRCDPISGHTALYWYRQSLGQGLEFLIYFQGNSAPDKSGLPSDRFSAERTGGSVSTLTIQRTQQEDSAVYLCASSLDSGGLNTEAFFGQGTRLTVV.

On this clone itself: This sample includes further DNA sequences coding for the same CDR3. V and J are TRBV5-1 and TRBJ2-3, with 9 bases fitting TRBD1. J gave up 3 bases and V 0 bases, and 5 bases lay outside the gene matches. The germline V gene has CDR1 SGHRS and CDR2 YFSETQ. The CDR3 runs to 16 residues. The CDR3 DNA is TGCGCCAGCAGCTTGGGGACAGGGGTAGGGACAGATACGCAGTATTTT. Its protein product is CASSLGTGVGTDTQYF. Full variable domain (outside the CDR3, taken from reference TRBV5-1 and TRBJ2-3): KAGVTQTPRYLIKTRGQQVTLSCSPISGHRSVSWYQQTPGQGLQFLFEYFSETQRNKGNFPGRFSGRQFSNSRSEMNVSTLELGDSALYLCASSLGTGVGTDTQYFGPGTRLTVL.

This clone was found a few times. V usage is TRBV19 and J usage is TRBJ2-3, with D maybe TRBD1 (6 bases). With 4 bases removed from V and 3 bases from J, the gap between germline ends came to 11 bases. The length of the CDR3 is 14 residues. The V gene's germline CDR1 is LNHDA and CDR2 SQIVND (reference sequence). This chain's CDR3 is CASSTDSPTDTQYF. The DNA for the CDR3 is TGTGCCAGTAGTACGGACAGCCCTACAGATACGCAGTATTTT.

The chain is built from TRBV6-1 and TRBJ1-2, with 9 bases fitting TRBD1. Losses at the gene ends were 1 base for V and 7 bases for J; bases not matched to a gene: 4. CDR3 size: 14 residues. The germline CDR1 and CDR2 sequences are MNHNS and SASEGT. CDR3 protein: CASSEESDRGGYTF. The CDR3 DNA reads as TGTGCCAGCAGTGAAGAGTCGGACAGGGGTGGCTACACCTTC.